A single sample gave rise to the 23 T cell receptor beta chains below, sequenced in a study of T cells after yellow fever vaccination. TCRdb used MiXCR to reprocess the 5' RACE reads, holding one entry per CDR3 protein. Among 310,000 or so distinct CDR3 sequences, around 7% were seen once, and the ten largest hold over 15%. The source was PBMCs, collected approximately 40 days after the first yellow fever vaccination. The receptors originated from a man aged 18 to 29 who received the YFV17D yellow fever vaccine.

This clonotype showed up many times. J is TRBJ2-1 and V is TRBV29-1; 7 bases line up with TRBD1. The CDR3 is 14 amino acids. V lost 8 bases and J lost 8; bases outside the gene matches: 15. Germline V gene data show CDR1 as SQVTM and CDR2 as ANQGSEA. Written as DNA, the CDR3 is TGCAGCTCCCGAGGGCAGGGGGTGATGTATGAGCAGTTCTTC. It yields the protein CSSRGQGVMYEQFF.

This clonotype was observed a few times. The chain has TRBV7-9 and TRBJ1-6; D perhaps matches TRBD1 (5 bases). Germline V gene lookup returns CDR1 SEHNR and CDR2 FQNEAQ (reference sequence). The CDR3 loop spans 15 amino acids. Trimming removed 5 bases from V and 6 bases from J, with 14 bases in between. The CDR3 region is CASSPARQGNSPLHF. The CDR3 bases are TGTGCCAGCAGCCCGGCTCGGCAGGGTAATTCACCCCTCCACTTT.

The V gene is TRBV19, the J gene TRBJ2-4, with no clear D. The CDR3 covers 14 residues. V was cut by 3 bases and J by 2 bases, with 8 bases left in between. The germline V gene has CDR1 LNHDA and CDR2 SQIVND (reference sequence). CDR3 DNA sequence: TGTGCCAGTAGTATGTGGGGAACCAAAAACATTCAGTACTTC. Amino acid sequence: CASSMWGTKNIQYF.

This rearrangement joins TRBV4-2 to TRBJ2-2; 8 bases agree with TRBD1. Germline assignment: CDR1 LGHNA and CDR2 YNFKEQ. CDR3 length equals 15 residues. V gave up 0 bases and J gave up 10 bases; unmatched junction bases: 7. The CDR3 protein is CASSQEDRVGVELFF. CDR3 bases: TGTGCCAGCAGCCAAGAGGACAGGGTAGGAGTGGAGCTGTTTTTT.

This clonotype was observed a few times. The V gene is TRBV7-9, the J gene TRBJ2-5; D remains ambiguous. The CDR3 extends over 14 amino acids. The germline V gene encodes CDR1 SEHNR and CDR2 FQNEAQ (reference sequence). Trimming left V 3 bases short and J 1 base short, with 9 bases between. The chain's CDR3 is CASSLVGIQETQYF. CDR3 DNA: TGTGCCAGCAGCTTGGTAGGCATCCAAGAGACCCAGTACTTC.

Ten or more counts support this clonotype. The chain is built from TRBV12-3 or TRBV12-4 and TRBJ2-1, with 10 nucleotides matching TRBD2. The J segment lost 2 bases and the V segment lost 4 bases, leaving 5 bases of the junction unmatched. This CDR3 has 16 residues. The CDR3 reads CASSWLAGGTYNEQFF. The CDR3 region has the DNA TGTGCCAGCAGTTGGTTAGCGGGGGGTACCTACAATGAGCAGTTCTTC.

This clonotype has a handful of counts. The CDR3 DNA reads TGTGCCAGCGCGGGGAACTCCTACAATGAGCAGTTCTTC. Translation gives CASAGNSYNEQFF. This rearrangement joins TRBV7-9 to TRBJ2-1, with D possibly matching TRBD2 (6 bases). Germline CDR1 SEHNR, CDR2 FQNEAQ (reference sequence). The CDR3 loop spans 13 amino acids. V lost 8 bases, J lost 0 bases, and 8 bases lay in between.

The sample holds a few counts of this clonotype. The gene calls are TRBV12-3 or TRBV12-4 and TRBJ1-1; D may be TRBD1 (6 bases). V was cut by 11 bases and J by 1 base, with 14 bases left in between. The CDR3 has 13 residues. CDR3 DNA: TGTGCCGGCAACAGGGCTGCGAACACTGAAGCTTTCTTT. It codes for CAGNRAANTEAFF.

The chain joins TRBV16 to TRBJ2-3; the D is unclear. This CDR3 is built from 14 residues. Germline V gene data show CDR1 as KGHSY and CDR2 as FQNENV. Trimming removed 1 base from V and 0 bases from J, with 5 bases in between. CDR3 sequence (DNA): TGTGCCAGCAGCCAATGGGGTAGCACAGATACGCAGTATTTT. This sequence encodes CASSQWGSTDTQYF.

The chain carries TRBV7-8 and TRBJ2-2; D gene uncertain. Trimming pared 2 bases from V and 0 bases from J, leaving 7 bases between. The CDR3 length is 15 residues. Germline V lookup: CDR1 SGHVS, CDR2 FQNEAQ. For the CDR3, the DNA is TGTGCCAGCAGCTTACTGACCCCGAACACCGGGGAGCTGTTTTTT. Its translation: CASSLLTPNTGELFF.

This clonotype turned up a few times. This chain joins TRBV6-5 and TRBJ2-5; unclear D gene. Trimming removed 4 bases at V and 2 bases at J, with 14 bases between. The CDR3 is 15 residues long. CDR1 MNHEY and CDR2 SVGAGI come from the germline V gene. CDR3 protein: CASSSTLGPQETQYF. DNA of the CDR3: TGTGCCAGCAGTTCTACGCTCGGGCCTCAAGAGACCCAGTACTTC.

This clonotype has only a few counts. The CDR3 DNA follows: TGTGCCACCAGCAGAGCCGGGACAATCGGTGAAGCTTTCTTT. Its protein product is CATSRAGTIGEAFF. V is TRBV15 and J is TRBJ1-1, with D perhaps matching TRBD1 (6 bases). Per the germline V gene, CDR1 is LNHNV and CDR2 is YYDKDF (reference sequence). This CDR3 has 14 residues. V was shortened by 1 base and J by 7 bases, with 13 bases between the two germline ends.

The chain carries TRBV6-5 and TRBJ1-3; the D is unclear. V lost 0 bases to trimming and J lost 0 bases, with 6 bases between them. The CDR3 is made up of 15 amino acids. Germline V gene lookup returns CDR1 MNHEY and CDR2 SVGAGI. The chain's CDR3 is CASSYSADSGNTIYF. The DNA for the CDR3 is TGTGCCAGCAGTTACTCCGCTGACTCTGGAAACACCATATATTTT.

The chain is built from TRBV11-2 and TRBJ1-3; D call uncertain. The V gene lost 6 bases and the J gene lost 4 bases, with 10 bases spanning the gap. The CDR3 sequence is 13 residues long. Germline CDR1 reads SGHAT; CDR2 reads FQNNGV. In DNA, the CDR3 is TGTGCCAGCAGAATATTGAAGGGAAACACCATATATTTT. Residues: CASRILKGNTIYF.

The V and J genes are TRBV15 and TRBJ2-3; no clear D. V gave up 5 bases and J gave up 0 bases, with 6 bases separating them. The CDR3 spans 13 residues. Per the germline V gene, CDR1 is LNHNV and CDR2 is YYDKDF (reference sequence). CDR3 nucleotide sequence: TGTGCCACCAGCGGATATAGCACAGATACGCAGTATTTT. Residues: CATSGYSTDTQYF.

This clonotype was seen a handful of times. The chain has TRBV27 and TRBJ2-7; 7 bases line up with TRBD1. Trimming at V came to 6 bases and at J to 3 bases, leaving 14 bases not matched to a gene. The CDR3 has 16 amino acids. CDR1 MNHEY and CDR2 SMNVEV come from the germline V gene (reference sequence). DNA of the CDR3: TGTGCCAGCAGACCTCAACAGGGGTCTTATTACTACGAGCAGTACTTC. Translating it yields CASRPQQGSYYYEQYF.

This clonotype was seen more than once but under ten times. CDR3 in amino acids: CATSRGMGSGTYGYTF. The CDR3 coding sequence is TGTGCCACCAGCAGAGGAATGGGCAGCGGAACCTATGGCTACACCTTC. The chain recombines TRBV15 with TRBJ1-2; D is ambiguous. Germline assignment: CDR1 LNHNV and CDR2 YYDKDF (reference sequence). The V gene lost 1 base and the J gene lost 4 bases, with 16 bases spanning the gap. This CDR3 has 16 residues.

This clonotype turned up a few times. V and J are TRBV18 and TRBJ2-3; tentative D call: TRBD1 (6 bases). The germline V gene has CDR1 KGHSH and CDR2 LQKENI. The CDR3 is 13 residues long. Trimming cost V 5 bases and J 4 bases, with 10 bases left between them. CDR3 in amino acids: CASSSRTADTQYF. In nucleotides, the CDR3 is TGTGCCAGCTCAAGCCGGACAGCAGATACGCAGTATTTT.

This clonotype was found a few times. This chain connects TRBV5-1 to TRBJ2-2; D may be TRBD1 (6 bases). In germline, CDR1 is SGHRS, CDR2 YFSETQ. V lost 4 bases and J lost 7, with 11 bases in between. CDR3 length: 13 amino acids. The DNA for the CDR3 is TGCGCCAGCAGCGGGGGACAAGGCGGGGAGCTGTTTTTT. Its translation: CASSGGQGGELFF.

This clonotype has a handful of counts. The chain has TRBV7-2 and TRBJ2-3; the match to TRBD2 covers 12 bases. CDR1 and CDR2 from the germline V gene are SGHTA and FQGNSA. This CDR3 is built from 16 residues. Trimming took 5 bases from V and 4 from J; bases not matched to a gene: 7. CDR3 sequence reads: CASSHLAGGTADTQYF. As DNA, the CDR3 is TGTGCCAGCAGCCATCTAGCGGGGGGGACCGCAGATACGCAGTATTTT. Variable domain in full (rest from reference TRBV7-2 and TRBJ2-3): GAGVSQSPSNKVTEKGKDVELRCDPISGHTALYWYRQSLGQGLEFLIYFQGNSAPDKSGLPSDRFSAERTGGSVSTLTIQRTQQEDSAVYLCASSHLAGGTADTQYFGPGTRLTVL.

The sample holds a few counts of this clonotype. The chain employs TRBV4-1 and TRBJ1-2, with 7 nucleotides matching TRBD1. Germline V lookup: CDR1 MGHRA, CDR2 YSYEKL. V lost 2 bases, J lost 5 bases, and 8 bases stayed unmatched. This CDR3 contains 15 residues. DNA for the CDR3: TGCGCCAGCAGCCAAAGCCCGGGACAGATTTATGGCTACACCTTC. Protein sequence: CASSQSPGQIYGYTF.

The chain joins TRBV27 to TRBJ2-7; 7 bases line up with TRBD1. The CDR3 length is 14 residues. Germline CDR1 is MNHEY and CDR2 is SMNVEV (reference sequence). V was pared by 6 bases and J by 2 bases, with 7 bases of the junction left unmatched. CDR3 sequence reads: CASSLRGTAYEQYV. The CDR3, as DNA: TGTGCCAGCAGCTTAAGGGGGACAGCCTACGAGCAGTACGTC.

The gene calls are TRBV29-1 and TRBJ1-3; possible D gene TRBD1, 6 bases. V was clipped by 7 bases and J by 3 bases, with 13 bases between them. Germline CDR1 is SQVTM and CDR2 is ANQGSEA. The CDR3 has 13 residues. This CDR3 is CSAYREIGNTIYF. CDR3 nucleotide sequence: TGCAGCGCCTACAGGGAAATTGGAAACACCATATATTTT. Combining the CDR3 with reference TRBV29-1 and TRBJ1-3 gives the whole variable domain SAVISQKPSRDICQRGTSLTIQCQVDSQVTMMFWYRQQPGQSLTLIATANQGSEATYESGFVIDKFPISRPNLTFSTLTVSNMSPEDSSIYLCSAYREIGNTIYFGEGSWLTVV.